Listed here are 20 T cell receptor beta chains from one sample, sequenced in a study of CD8+ T cells in alopecia areata. cDNA prepared by RNA extraction and subsequent reverse transcription served as the template for sequencing. Produced via immunoSEQ multiplex PCR; TCRdb's table is partial and in-frame only. The repertoire holds about 120,000 clones, about 50% seen once, with about 17% in the top ten. The material sequenced was CD8+ T cells sorted from blood, taken at week 0. These receptors originate from a human donor with alopecia areata.

This clone was detected only a few times. This chain uses TRBV7-9 with TRBJ2-5; no clear D. Germline V CDR1 and CDR2: SEHNR, FQNEAQ (reference sequence). Trimming cost V 4 bases and J 7 bases, with 10 bases left between them. The CDR3 sequence is 12 residues long. CDR3 region: CASSSWVGTQYF. In DNA form, the CDR3 reads TGTGCCAGCAGCTCTTGGGTAGGGACCCAGTACTTC.

This clone was detected a few times. The rearrangement uses TRBV5-1 and TRBJ1-1; 9 positions agree with TRBD1. The CDR3 extends over 14 amino acids. Germline loops: CDR1 SGHRS, CDR2 YFSETQ. The V and J ends lost 4 bases and 4 bases, in that order; junction bases with no gene match: 5. In DNA, the CDR3 is TGCGCCAGCAGCATGGACAGGGGTAGCACTGAAGCTTTCTTT. It is translated as CASSMDRGSTEAFF.

This clone occurred a few times. The genes are TRBV9 and TRBJ2-1, with 8 bases fitting TRBD2. The CDR3 loop spans 14 amino acids. The trim removed 3 bases at V and 2 bases at J, leaving 1 base unmatched. Germline V lookup: CDR1 SGDLS, CDR2 YYNGEE. The CDR3 reads CASSGTSPYNEQFF. The CDR3 bases are TGTGCCAGCAGCGGGACTAGCCCCTACAATGAGCAGTTCTTC. The whole variable domain, filled in from reference TRBV9 and TRBJ2-1, reads DSGVTQTPKHLITATGQRVTLRCSPRSGDLSVYWYQQSLDQGLQFLIQYYNGEERAKGNILERFSAQQFPDLHSELNLSSLELGDSALYFCASSGTSPYNEQFFGPGTRLTVL.

Only a few counts were recorded for this clone. The CDR3 DNA reads TGTGCCTGGAGTTTCTTTCCGGATGCCTCTGGAAACACCATATATTTT. It specifies CAWSFFPDASGNTIYF. This chain uses TRBV30 with TRBJ1-3; D remains unclear. V was shortened by 2 bases and J by 0 bases, with 14 bases between the two germline ends. Looked up from germline, CDR1 is GTSNPN and CDR2 is SVGIG (reference sequence). The CDR3 has 16 residues.

This clone has just a few counts. The chain links TRBV19 to TRBJ2-1; 12 bases line up with TRBD1. Germline V lookup: CDR1 LNHDA, CDR2 SQIVND (reference sequence). This CDR3 region has 16 residues. Unmatched junction bases numbered 8, after V lost 3 bases and J lost 8 bases. CDR3 loop: CASSILPGQGADEQFF. The CDR3 nucleotides are TGTGCCAGTAGTATCCTACCGGGACAGGGGGCCGATGAGCAGTTCTTC. The variable domain in full, completed from reference TRBV19 and TRBJ2-1, reads DGGITQSPKYLFRKEGQNVTLSCEQNLNHDAMYWYRQDPGQGLRLIYYSQIVNDFQKGDIAEGYSVSREKKESFPLTVTSAQKNPTAFYLCASSILPGQGADEQFFGPGTRLTVL.

The V and J genes are TRBV9 and TRBJ2-7; perhaps TRBD2 as D (7 bases). Germline V gene sequence: CDR1 SGDLS, CDR2 YYNGEE. The CDR3 loop spans 16 amino acids. V lost 4 bases, J lost 7 bases, and 24 bases lay in between. This CDR3 reads CASSLNSLTGREEQYF. The CDR3 DNA is TGTGCCAGCAGCCTCAATTCTCTTACAGGGCGGGAGGAGCAGTACTTC.

This sequence joins TRBV29-1 and TRBJ2-1; D remains ambiguous. Germline V gene data show CDR1 as SQVTM and CDR2 as ANQGSEA. This CDR3 is 15 amino acids long. V shed 2 bases and J shed 0 bases, with 11 bases lying between them. The CDR3 nucleotides read TGCAGCGTTGAATTTTACAATAGCTCCTACAATGAGCAGTTCTTC. Translation gives CSVEFYNSSYNEQFF.

Regarding this clone: Other DNA sequences in this specimen translate into the identical CDR3. The chain has TRBV13 and TRBJ2-7; D is undetermined. The ends were cut back, 1 base at V and 0 bases at J, with 4 bases in the middle. The CDR3 has 13 amino acids. Germline V gives CDR1 PRHDT, CDR2 FYEKMQ (reference sequence). Here the CDR3 reads CASSLEGSYEQYF. In nucleotides, the CDR3 is TGTGCCAGCAGCTTAGAGGGCTCCTACGAGCAGTACTTC.

The chain is built from TRBV5-6 and TRBJ1-6; no firm D call. V lost 0 bases to trimming and J lost 10 bases, with 17 bases between them. There are 16 residues in the CDR3. Germline V gene data show CDR1 as SGHDT and CDR2 as YYEEEE. CDR3 coding DNA: TGTGCCAGCAGCTTGGGCCAGGATGACTTCAAGTCACCCCTCCACTTT. It encodes CASSLGQDDFKSPLHF.

The genes are TRBV6-6 and TRBJ2-7, with D uncertain. Looked up from germline, CDR1 is MNHNY and CDR2 is SVGAGI (reference sequence). Trimming took 5 bases from V and 6 from J, leaving 11 bases between them. The CDR3 runs 12 residues. The CDR3: CASSRSEVEQYF. Written as DNA, the CDR3 is TGTGCCAGCAGTCGAAGTGAAGTCGAGCAGTACTTC.

This clone has a count of ten or more. V usage is TRBV7-2 and J usage is TRBJ1-6; D gene uncertain. The ends were cut back, 5 bases at V and 7 bases at J, with 18 bases in the middle. The CDR3 spans 16 residues. The V gene's germline CDR1 is SGHTA and CDR2 FQGNSA. In DNA, the CDR3 is TGTGCCAGCAGCCCCGCCTTGATTGCGAGGAATTCACCCCTCCACTTT. Protein sequence: CASSPALIARNSPLHF.

The DNA for the CDR3 is TGTGCCTGGAGTCTTCCAGGGGGCATCTATGGCTACACCTTC. Amino acids: CAWSLPGGIYGYTF. The genes are TRBV30 and TRBJ1-2; 8 bases are shared with TRBD1. This CDR3 contains 14 residues. The V and J ends lost 2 bases and 4 bases, in that order; junction bases with no gene match: 6. Germline values: CDR1 GTSNPN, CDR2 SVGIG (reference sequence).

This clone was recorded a few times. The genes are TRBV4-1 and TRBJ1-3, with D uncertain. Per germline, CDR1 MGHRA and CDR2 YSYEKL. This CDR3 has 15 amino acids. Trimming took 2 bases from V and 0 from J, leaving 8 bases between them. This CDR3 is CASSQPTDSGNTIYF. The DNA for the CDR3 is TGCGCCAGCAGCCAACCCACAGACTCTGGAAACACCATATATTTT.

In this sample, this clone turned up a few times. V usage is TRBV6-5 and J usage is TRBJ2-7, with TRBD1 as a possible D gene (6 bases). V lost 0 bases, J lost 3 bases, and 15 bases lay in between. This CDR3 has 16 amino acids. Germline V CDR1 and CDR2: MNHEY, SVGAGI. The CDR3 bases are TGTGCCAGCAGTTACTCGATGGGGGCGCGAAACTACGAGCAGTACTTC. This sequence encodes CASSYSMGARNYEQYF.

The gene calls are TRBV27 and TRBJ2-1; 8 bases match TRBD1. The V gene end was trimmed by 3 bases and the J gene end by 2 bases; junction bases not matched to a gene: 3. Germline CDR1 and CDR2: MNHEY and SMNVEV (reference sequence). The CDR3 sequence is 15 residues long. In DNA form, the CDR3 reads TGTGCCAGCAGTTTGAGGACAGGGACCTACAATGAGCAGTTCTTC. Protein: CASSLRTGTYNEQFF.

Many counts were recorded for this clone. The genes are TRBV19 and TRBJ1-5; D gene unclear. The CDR3 is 13 residues long. Germline assignment: CDR1 LNHDA and CDR2 SQIVND (reference sequence). V lost 0 bases and J 4 bases, leaving 4 bases between the germline ends. The CDR3, as DNA: TGTGCCAGTAGTATAGATCTGAATCAGCCCCAGCATTTT. Protein product: CASSIDLNQPQHF.

This chain uses TRBV7-6 with TRBJ1-2; D is ambiguous. This CDR3 region has 13 residues. V lost 1 base and J lost 7, with 10 bases in between. Looked up from germline, CDR1 is SGHVS and CDR2 is FNYEAQ. The DNA of the CDR3 is TGTGCCAGCAGCTTAGTGGCGGGGATTGGCTACACCTTC. This translates into CASSLVAGIGYTF.

V usage is TRBV5-1 and J usage is TRBJ2-7; the D call may be TRBD1 or TRBD2 (5 bases each). Germline CDR1 and CDR2: SGHRS and YFSETQ. The CDR3 consists of 15 residues. V was shortened by 0 bases and J by 2 bases, with 12 bases between the two germline ends. CDR3 region: CASSLGDVSTYEQYF. CDR3 nucleotides: TGCGCCAGCAGCTTGGGGGACGTCTCCACCTACGAGCAGTACTTC. The full variable domain, rest sourced from reference TRBV5-1 and TRBJ2-7, is KAGVTQTPRYLIKTRGQQVTLSCSPISGHRSVSWYQQTPGQGLQFLFEYFSETQRNKGNFPGRFSGRQFSNSRSEMNVSTLELGDSALYLCASSLGDVSTYEQYFGPGTRLTVT.

The V and J genes are TRBV30 and TRBJ2-7; D gene ambiguous. V lost 2 bases, J lost 4 bases, and 6 bases lay in between. Per the germline V gene, CDR1 is GTSNPN and CDR2 is SVGIG (reference sequence). This CDR3 region has 11 residues. In DNA form, the CDR3 reads TGTGCCTGGAGTAGTGAGTACGAGCAGTACTTC. Protein: CAWSSEYEQYF.

The V call is TRBV7-2, the J call TRBJ1-6; maybe TRBD1 (5 bases). The CDR3 is made up of 15 amino acids. V dropped 3 bases and J dropped 11 bases, with 17 bases sitting between them. The V gene's germline CDR1 is SGHTA and CDR2 FQGNSA. The CDR3 loop is CASSFRELLVPPLHF. DNA for the CDR3: TGTGCCAGCAGCTTCAGGGAGCTGCTAGTACCACCCCTCCACTTT.